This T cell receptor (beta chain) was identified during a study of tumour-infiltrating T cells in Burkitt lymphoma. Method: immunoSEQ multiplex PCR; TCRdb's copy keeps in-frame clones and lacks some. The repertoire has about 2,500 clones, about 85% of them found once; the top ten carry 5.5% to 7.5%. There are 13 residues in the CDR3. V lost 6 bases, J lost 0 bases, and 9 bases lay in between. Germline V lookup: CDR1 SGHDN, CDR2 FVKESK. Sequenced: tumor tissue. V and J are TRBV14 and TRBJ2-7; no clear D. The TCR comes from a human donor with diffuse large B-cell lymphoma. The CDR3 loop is CASRSLDSYEQYF. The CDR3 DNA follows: TGTGCCAGCAGGAGTCTAGACTCCTACGAGCAGTACTTC.